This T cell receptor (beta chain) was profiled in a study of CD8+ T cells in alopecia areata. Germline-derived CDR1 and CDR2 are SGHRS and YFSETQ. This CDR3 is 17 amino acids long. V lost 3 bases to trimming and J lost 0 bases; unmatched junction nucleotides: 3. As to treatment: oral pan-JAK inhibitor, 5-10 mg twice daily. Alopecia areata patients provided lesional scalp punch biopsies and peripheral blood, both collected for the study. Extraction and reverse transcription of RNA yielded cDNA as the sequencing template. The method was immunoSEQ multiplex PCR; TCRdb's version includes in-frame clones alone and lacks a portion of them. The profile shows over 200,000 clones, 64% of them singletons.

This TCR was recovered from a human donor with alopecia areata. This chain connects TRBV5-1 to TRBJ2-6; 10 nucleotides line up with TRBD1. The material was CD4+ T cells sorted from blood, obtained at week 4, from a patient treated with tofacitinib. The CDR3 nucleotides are TGCGCCAGCAGCTCCGGGACAGGGGTCTCTGGGGCCAACGTCCTGACTTTC. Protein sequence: CASSSGTGVSGANVLTF.